This T cell receptor beta chain was documented in a study of T cells after yellow fever vaccination. Study-wide findings and caveats: Clones from primary vaccination mostly reappeared after the booster (around 96% CD4, approximately 86% CD8). The CD4 compartment and the CD8 compartment contained a small share of clonotypes in common.

The authors made TCR cDNA by 5'RACE template switching, adding a universal primer site and UMIs. One entry per CDR3 protein results from TCRdb running MiXCR on the 5' RACE reads. The sample has roughly 190,000 distinct CDR3 sequences; approximately 10% are singletons. With regard to this clonotype: What it binds is unknown.

V lost 0 bases and J lost 7, with 9 bases in between. Germline V lookup: CDR1 MNHEY, CDR2 SVGEGT. The length of the CDR3 is 13 residues. The chain couples TRBV6-2 or TRBV6-3 to TRBJ2-5; D not certain. The sequencing here drew on CD8+ T cells sorted from PBMCs, taken 15 days after the yellow fever booster vaccination. The receptor's source is a man aged 18 to 29 who received the YFV17D yellow fever vaccine. CDR3 in DNA: TGTGCCAGCAGTTACTCGACTCGAGGGACCCAGTACTTC. Protein product: CASSYSTRGTQYF.